The 24 T cell receptor beta chains in this list originate from one sample, sequenced in a study of Ad26.COV2.S vaccination and SARS-CoV-2 variants. Specified treatment: some 19 received Ad26.COV2.S at low or high dose, single or two shots; 5 received placebo; per-sample allocation not given. Day 63 following the first vaccine or placebo injection was when the samples were taken. Profiling relied on immunoSEQ multiplex PCR, and the TCRdb table lists in-frame clones only, not all of them. This sample has hundreds of thousands of clones, with more than 80% found just once. The source material was peripheral blood, sampled in a trial of Ad26.COV2.S vaccine versus placebo. These receptors originate from a person between 18 and 60 years old who received the Ad26.COV2.S COVID-19 vaccine or a placebo.

The V gene is TRBV7-2, the J gene TRBJ2-2, with D unresolved. Germline assignment: CDR1 SGHTA and CDR2 FQGNSA. The CDR3 consists of 14 residues. Trimming removed 4 bases at V and 0 bases at J, with 6 bases between. The CDR3 DNA reads TGTGCCAGCAGCTCCCGGGCGAACACCGGGGAGCTGTTTTTT. It is translated as CASSSRANTGELFF.

The chain recombines TRBV15 with TRBJ1-3, with D maybe TRBD1 (6 bases). Between the trimmed V and J ends, which lost 1 base and 2 bases, there was a span of 21 bases. This CDR3 has 19 amino acids. Per germline, CDR1 LNHNV and CDR2 YYDKDF (reference sequence). CDR3 sequence reads: CATSRAPHSRGRAGNTIYF. As DNA, the CDR3 is TGTGCCACCAGCAGAGCTCCCCACTCCCGGGGGCGCGCTGGAAACACCATATATTTT.

Regarding this clone: Compared with germline, one end of the junction differs, possibly owing to a read error. This chain's CDR3 is CASSHSGEGNERLFF. The CDR3 nucleotides are TGTGCCAGCAGCCACTCGGGGGAGGGTAATGAAAGACTGTTTTTT. V usage is TRBV6-5 and J usage is TRBJ1-4; TRBD1 is a possible D gene (5 bases). Germline lookup yields CDR1 MNHEY and CDR2 SVGAGI. CDR3 length equals 15 residues.

The V gene is TRBV24-1, the J gene TRBJ2-1; D is undetermined. Per germline, CDR1 KGHDR and CDR2 SFDVKD. The CDR3 is made up of 13 amino acids. Trimming stripped 3 bases from V and 7 bases from J, with 9 bases between. The chain's CDR3 is CATSDGLRNEQFF. The CDR3 nucleotides are TGTGCCACCAGTGATGGGTTGCGAAATGAGCAGTTCTTC.

Of note for this clone: Other DNA sequences within the sample encode an identical CDR3. The chain couples TRBV3-1 (or the pseudogene TRBV3-2) to TRBJ2-2; D remains unclear. Germline values: CDR1 LGHDT, CDR2 YNNKEL (reference sequence). CDR3 length: 12 amino acids. The ends were cut back, 1 base at V and 6 bases at J, with 3 bases in the middle. CDR3 nucleotides: TGTGCCAGCAGCCAAGTCTCCGGGGAGCTGTTTTTT. Translation: CASSQVSGELFF.

The J gene is TRBJ2-7, the V gene TRBV19; 8 bases are shared with TRBD1. Germline V gene data show CDR1 as LNHDA and CDR2 as SQIVND (reference sequence). With V trimmed by 1 base and J by 3 bases, 2 bases remained unmatched. This CDR3 is built from 14 residues. CDR3 region: CASSIVTGGYEQYF. CDR3 nucleotide sequence: TGTGCCAGTAGTATAGTTACAGGGGGCTACGAGCAGTACTTC.

The rearrangement joins TRBV6-5 to TRBJ1-2, with D unclear. CDR3 length: 14 residues. V was cut by 6 bases and J by 0 bases, with 11 bases left in between. Germline assignment: CDR1 MNHEY and CDR2 SVGAGI. DNA for the CDR3: TGTGCCAGCAGGCCTCCGGGAACTAACTATGGCTACACCTTC. The encoded protein is CASRPPGTNYGYTF.

For this clone: Other nucleotide sequences in the sample specify the same CDR3. The chain uses TRBV18 and TRBJ2-6; possible D gene TRBD1, 5 bases. V was clipped by 3 bases and J by 4 bases, with 7 bases between them. Germline CDR1 is KGHSH and CDR2 is LQKENI. The CDR3 sequence is 14 residues long. The CDR3 nucleotides are TGTGCCAGCTCACCGTCAGGGGGGGCCAACGTCCTGACTTTC. Translation: CASSPSGGANVLTF.

This clone appeared once. The chain joins TRBV20-1 to TRBJ1-2; TRBD1 agrees at 10 bases. Trimming removed 3 bases from V and 4 bases from J; junction bases left unmatched: 5. The CDR3 is 14 amino acids. The V gene's germline CDR1 is DFQATT and CDR2 SNEGSKA (reference sequence). The CDR3 DNA is TGCAGTGCTAGTCTGGGGACAGGGGCCTATGGCTACACCTTC. Its translation is CSASLGTGAYGYTF.

The chain is built from TRBV19 and TRBJ1-3; 7 bases are a match to TRBD1. Germline loops: CDR1 LNHDA, CDR2 SQIVND (reference sequence). J gave up 4 bases and V 6 bases, and 3 bases lay outside the gene matches. The CDR3 spans 13 residues. This chain's CDR3 is CASSRTGGNTIYF. CDR3 coding DNA: TGTGCCAGTAGCAGGACAGGCGGAAACACCATATATTTT.

The chain employs TRBV2 and TRBJ1-1; D might be TRBD1 (5 bases). V was trimmed by 5 bases and J by 5 bases, leaving 21 bases between them. This CDR3 comprises 16 residues. Germline V gives CDR1 SNHLY, CDR2 FYNNEI. The CDR3 loop is CASSIPVLGGATEAFF. In DNA form, the CDR3 reads TGTGCCAGCAGTATCCCCGTCCTGGGGGGAGCTACTGAAGCTTTCTTT. Supplemented by reference TRBV2 and TRBJ1-1, the full variable domain reads EPEVTQTPSHQVTQMGQEVILRCVPISNHLYFYWYRQILGQKVEFLVSFYNNEISEKSEIFDDQFSVERPDGSNFTLKIRSTKLEDSAMYFCASSIPVLGGATEAFFGQGTRLTVV.

This sequence joins TRBV6-2 or TRBV6-3 and TRBJ2-7; D is ambiguous. CDR3 length: 12 residues. Germline V gives CDR1 MNHEY, CDR2 SVGEGT. The V and J ends lost 6 bases and 7 bases respectively, with 13 bases between them. CDR3 in DNA: TGTGCCAGCAGCCTCTCCCCTGGGGAGCAGTACTTC. Translating gives CASSLSPGEQYF.

The V call is TRBV12-3 or TRBV12-4, the J call TRBJ2-1; D may match TRBD1 or TRBD2 (5 bases each). V was pared by 6 bases and J by 12 bases, with 12 bases between. This CDR3 comprises 11 residues. The CDR3 nucleotides are TGTGCCAGCAGGGGACGTTACGTGCAGTTCTTC. Translating it yields CASRGRYVQFF.

V and J are TRBV6-6 and TRBJ2-1; possibly TRBD2 for D (6 bases). The germline V gene has CDR1 MNHNY and CDR2 SVGAGI (reference sequence). CDR3 size: 13 residues. V lost 7 bases and J 9 bases, leaving 16 bases between the germline ends. In DNA form, the CDR3 reads TGTGCCAGCACCGTAGCGGACCCCCGTGAGCAGTTCTTC. It translates to CASTVADPREQFF.

The V and J genes are TRBV7-9 and TRBJ2-1, with TRBD2 as a possible D gene (5 bases). V was shortened by 6 bases and J by 12 bases, with 15 bases between the two germline ends. This CDR3 is 12 amino acids long. In germline, CDR1 is SEHNR, CDR2 FQNEAQ (reference sequence). The CDR3 region has the DNA TGTGCCAGCAGTCCGGACTCCACCGGGCAGTTCTTC. It encodes CASSPDSTGQFF.

This clone was picked up one time. The chain combines TRBV9 with TRBJ1-2, with 7 nucleotides matching TRBD1. This CDR3 has 14 residues. V lost 4 bases and J lost 6; bases outside the gene matches: 9. Germline loops: CDR1 SGDLS, CDR2 YYNGEE. The DNA of the CDR3 is TGTGCCAGCAGCCCGAGAGAGGGGGCTGATGGCTACACCTTC. This gives the protein CASSPREGADGYTF.

The gene calls are TRBV9 and TRBJ1-1; 7 nucleotides match TRBD1. This CDR3 contains 14 residues. Looked up from germline, CDR1 is SGDLS and CDR2 is YYNGEE. The J segment lost 3 bases and the V segment lost 4 bases, leaving 6 bases of the junction unmatched. This chain's CDR3 is CASSFGGGDTEAFF. In DNA form, the CDR3 reads TGTGCCAGCAGCTTTGGAGGGGGCGACACTGAAGCTTTCTTT. Variable domain in full (rest from reference TRBV9 and TRBJ1-1): DSGVTQTPKHLITATGQRVTLRCSPRSGDLSVYWYQQSLDQGLQFLIQYYNGEERAKGNILERFSAQQFPDLHSELNLSSLELGDSALYFCASSFGGGDTEAFFGQGTRLTVV.

This clone was detected once. This chain connects TRBV19 to TRBJ2-1, with 11 positions matching TRBD1. In germline, CDR1 is LNHDA, CDR2 SQIVND (reference sequence). V was clipped by 1 base and J by 6 bases; unmatched bases: 5. This CDR3 is 16 amino acids long. Written as DNA, the CDR3 is TGTGCCAGTAGTATAGGGACAGGGGGCTTCGGCAATGAGCAGTTCTTC. The encoded protein is CASSIGTGGFGNEQFF.

On this clone: Additional DNA sequences in this sample encode the identical CDR3. The CDR3 DNA reads TGCGCCAGCAGCGCTGGACTAGCGGGAGGTGATGAGCAGTTCTTC. Protein: CASSAGLAGGDEQFF. The chain recombines TRBV5-1 with TRBJ2-1; 14 nucleotides line up with TRBD2. This CDR3 has 15 residues. From germline, CDR1 is SGHRS and CDR2 YFSETQ. With 4 bases clipped from V and 8 bases from J, the junction kept 5 bases outside the gene matches.

The chain links TRBV19 to TRBJ2-6; no definite D call. V shed 6 bases and J shed 4 bases, with 7 bases lying between them. The germline V gene has CDR1 LNHDA and CDR2 SQIVND (reference sequence). This CDR3 is 13 amino acids long. CDR3: CASRSRGANVLTF. DNA of the CDR3: TGTGCCAGTAGGTCCCGGGGGGCCAACGTCCTGACTTTC.

The rearrangement joins TRBV30 to TRBJ1-1; a weak D match, TRBD1 (5 bases). The V gene's germline CDR1 is GTSNPN and CDR2 SVGIG (reference sequence). The CDR3 sequence is 11 residues long. V lost 2 bases to trimming and J lost 5 bases, with 6 bases between them. CDR3 DNA sequence: TGTGCCTGGAGTCGACAGACTGAAGCTTTCTTT. This translates into CAWSRQTEAFF.

The chain combines TRBV6-5 with TRBJ2-7; 9 bases are shared with TRBD2. The CDR3 is made up of 14 amino acids. CDR1 MNHEY and CDR2 SVGAGI come from the germline V gene. V shed 10 bases, J shed 2 bases, and the junction held 9 bases outside the gene matches. CDR3 sequence reads: CATGTSRIPYEQYF. The CDR3 region has the DNA TGTGCCACCGGGACTAGCCGCATTCCCTACGAGCAGTACTTC.

The chain links TRBV29-1 to TRBJ2-1, with D possibly matching TRBD1 (6 bases). The V end lost 6 bases, the J end lost 6 bases, and 18 bases lay between the germline ends. CDR1 is SQVTM, CDR2 ANQGSEA, per germline. The CDR3 sequence is 14 residues long. CDR3 loop: CSVAYLGQPNEQFF. DNA for the CDR3: TGCAGCGTAGCATACCTTGGACAGCCCAATGAGCAGTTCTTC.

This clone was seen just once. The rearrangement links TRBV5-6 to TRBJ2-1; D not resolved. CDR1 is SGHDT and CDR2 is YYEEEE in the germline V gene. Deletions cut 3 bases from V and 4 bases from J, with 8 bases between. The CDR3 runs to 13 residues. The CDR3 nucleotides are TGTGCCAGCAGCTCGGTTACTTACAATGAGCAGTTCTTC. This sequence encodes CASSSVTYNEQFF.